This T cell receptor (beta chain) appears in the sequencing data of a study of T cells in localized non-small cell lung cancer. Clones were read by immunoSEQ multiplex PCR, and TCRdb kept only the in-frame ones, dropping some. The table shows under 40,000 clones, with more than 65% occurring only once. General study points: Sequencing was limited to one tumor region, leaving the possibility of heterogeneity open. Adjacent uninvolved lung had the highest clonality, suggesting focused antigen responses. Median about 58 top-100 tumor clones were shared with paired adjacent lung.

This clone was seen once. As yet, its antigen is unknown. This receptor was obtained from a male donor at least 60 years old with stage III squamous cell lung carcinoma. Source: peripheral blood, taken before any cancer treatment.

CDR3 coding DNA: TGTGCCAGCATGTCAGACAGGGGAGTTTCATTTTACGAGCAGTACTTC. Its protein product is CASMSDRGVSFYEQYF. The chain carries TRBV6-4 and TRBJ2-7, with 8 nucleotides matching TRBD1. Trimming removed 7 bases from V and 4 bases from J; junction bases left unmatched: 15. Germline CDR1 reads MRHNA; CDR2 reads SNTAGT. The CDR3 is 16 residues long.